This TCR beta chain stems from a study of human CD8 memory T cell subsets. Study results and caveats: Clonotypes that made up the stem-like memory T cell repertoire overlapped minimally with the precursor exhausted T cell repertoire.

To note about this clonotype: Its specificity is unknown.

Production of TCR beta libraries used UMI-labeled 5' RACE as the method. Authors' methods: Across the sequenced material, each individual TCR beta library was found to contain somewhere between about 2,900 and 18,000 functional CDR3 beta clonotypes. TCRdb reworked the 5' RACE reads into one entry per CDR3 protein, no DNA. What appears here as the V and J calls and clone size reflects TCRdb's work, not the paper's. Its table records 9,500 to 12,000 distinct CDR3 sequences. The CDR3 runs 13 residues. CDR1 SGHRS and CDR2 YFSETQ come from the germline V gene. Designated as TPEX, the CCR7+ PD-1+ TIGIT+ early memory CD8+ T cells showed dysfunctional, exhausted-like traits.

Sequencing used CD8+ T cells from PBMCs. The clonotype was recovered from a human donor in good health. This chain joins TRBV5-1 and TRBJ1-6. The CDR3 here is CASSWALDSPLHF.